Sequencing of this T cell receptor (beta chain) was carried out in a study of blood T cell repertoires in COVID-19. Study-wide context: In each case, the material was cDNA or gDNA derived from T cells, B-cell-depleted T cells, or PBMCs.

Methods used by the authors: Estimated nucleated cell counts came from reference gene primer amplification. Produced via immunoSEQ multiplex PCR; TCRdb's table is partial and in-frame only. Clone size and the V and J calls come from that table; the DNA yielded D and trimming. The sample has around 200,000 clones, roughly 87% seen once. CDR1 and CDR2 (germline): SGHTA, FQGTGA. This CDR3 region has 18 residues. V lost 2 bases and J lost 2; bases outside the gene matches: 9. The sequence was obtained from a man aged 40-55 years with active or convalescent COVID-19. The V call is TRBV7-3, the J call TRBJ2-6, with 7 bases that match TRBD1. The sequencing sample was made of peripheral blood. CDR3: CASSLSPAGGAGANVLTF. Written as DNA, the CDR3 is TGTGCCAGCAGCTTATCACCCGCAGGGGGAGCTGGGGCCAACGTCCTGACTTTC.